The text below deals with one T cell receptor beta chain. The source of the sample is a study of blood T cell repertoires in COVID-19. On the study more broadly: Sources were T cells, B-cell-depleted T cells, or PBMCs; the material itself was cDNA or gDNA.

CDR3 size: 13 residues. Germline-derived CDR1 and CDR2 are SGHRS and YFSETQ. V lost 2 bases, J lost 4 bases, and 3 bases stayed unmatched. Original data processing: Estimation of nucleated cell counts was performed using reference gene primer amplification. Here immunoSEQ multiplex PCR was the method, and the copy in TCRdb shows in-frame clones only, minus some. D and trimming were read from the DNA, whereas the V and J calls and clone size are those reported in that table. Of 45,000 to 60,000 clones in the sample, about 81% were seen once. The origin of this receptor is a man aged 45-65 years with acute or convalescent COVID-19. Sequenced sample: peripheral blood. The rearrangement joins TRBV5-1 to TRBJ2-7; 7 nucleotides line up with TRBD1. DNA of the CDR3: TGCGCCAGCAGCTTTATACAGGGGTACGAGCAGTACTTC. Translated, it gives CASSFIQGYEQYF.